These 21 T cell receptor beta chains were sequenced from one sample in a study of blood T cell repertoires in COVID-19. Sequencing was performed with immunoSEQ multiplex PCR; in TCRdb, only in-frame clones are kept and a portion is missing. The sample includes 180,000 or so clones, approximately 88% of them seen just once. Sequences were obtained from PBMCs or T cells enriched from blood (not recorded which). These receptors all come from a woman aged 60 to 75 who had recovered from COVID-19.

CDR3 protein: CASSHGLPQLTQYF. CDR3 DNA: TGTGCCAGCAGCCATGGTTTACCCCAACTAACGCAGTATTTT. The rearrangement joins TRBV7-9 to TRBJ2-3; the D is unclear. Germline V gene sequence: CDR1 SEHNR, CDR2 FQNEAQ (reference sequence). This CDR3 comprises 14 residues. V shed 5 bases and J shed 9 bases, with 18 bases lying between them.

V and J are TRBV3-1 (or the pseudogene TRBV3-2) and TRBJ1-4; a possible D gene is TRBD1 (5 bases). The CDR3 extends over 16 amino acids. Germline-derived CDR1 and CDR2 are LGHDT and YNNKEL (reference sequence). V lost 3 bases to trimming and J lost 4 bases, with 15 bases between them. CDR3 sequence reads: CASSHRGAGSNEKLFF. The CDR3 DNA is TGTGCCAGCAGCCACCGCGGGGCAGGGAGTAATGAAAAACTGTTTTTT.

This rearrangement joins TRBV7-2 to TRBJ2-7; 9 positions match TRBD2. This CDR3 spans 16 amino acids. Germline assignment: CDR1 SGHTA and CDR2 FQGNSA. With V trimmed by 5 bases and J by 5 bases, 13 bases remained unmatched. The DNA for the CDR3 is TGTGCCAGCAGCCAGAATGGGCGGGGGGGCGTGGACGAGCAGTACTTC. Protein sequence: CASSQNGRGGVDEQYF.

The genes are TRBV5-1 and TRBJ1-3; D call uncertain. Germline lookup yields CDR1 SGHRS and CDR2 YFSETQ. CDR3 length equals 15 residues. V lost 4 bases and J 0 bases, leaving 11 bases between the germline ends. In nucleotides, the CDR3 is TGCGCCAGCAGCACGGGATATAGCTCTGGAAACACCATATATTTT. Translation: CASSTGYSSGNTIYF.

This chain connects TRBV19 to TRBJ2-1; TRBD2 aligns across 9 bases. The CDR3 covers 15 residues. Germline CDR1 reads LNHDA; CDR2 reads SQIVND (reference sequence). J gave up 5 bases and V 3 bases, and 5 bases lay outside the gene matches. CDR3 coding DNA: TGTGCCAGTAGTATCGCTAGCGGGGCCCACAATGAGCAGTTCTTC. Translated, it gives CASSIASGAHNEQFF.

The chain links TRBV18 to TRBJ2-7; a possible D gene is TRBD1 (5 bases). V lost 2 bases and J lost 2, with 7 bases in between. This CDR3 has 13 residues. Germline assignment: CDR1 KGHSH and CDR2 LQKENI. CDR3 DNA sequence: TGTGCCAGCTCACCAAAGGGGCCCTACGAGCAGTACTTC. Protein sequence: CASSPKGPYEQYF. Filled out from reference TRBV18 and TRBJ2-7, the complete variable domain reads NAGVMQNPRHLVRRRGQEARLRCSPMKGHSHVYWYRQLPEEGLKFMVYLQKENIIDESGMPKERFSAEFPKEGPSILRIQQVVRGDSAAYFCASSPKGPYEQYFGPGTRLTVT.

This clone turned up a few times. The V gene is TRBV4-1, the J gene TRBJ1-3; D is unresolved. The CDR3 has 15 residues. Germline V gives CDR1 MGHRA, CDR2 YSYEKL. The V end lost 0 bases, the J end lost 2 bases, and 8 bases lay between the germline ends. The CDR3 reads CASSQDGGAGNTIYF. In nucleotides, the CDR3 is TGCGCCAGCAGCCAAGATGGCGGGGCTGGAAACACCATATATTTT.

This chain uses TRBV7-2 with TRBJ2-3, with TRBD2 identical over 8 bases. The CDR3 length is 13 residues. Trimming took 8 bases from V and 4 from J; bases not matched to a gene: 5. CDR1 SGHTA and CDR2 FQGNSA come from the germline V gene. The CDR3 sequence is CASRGGNSDTQYF. The CDR3 DNA is TGTGCCAGCCGGGGGGGCAACTCAGATACGCAGTATTTT.

The chain joins TRBV18 to TRBJ2-7; 10 bases fit TRBD2. CDR3 size: 14 residues. Per the germline V gene, CDR1 is KGHSH and CDR2 is LQKENI. The V gene end was trimmed by 3 bases and the J gene end by 7 bases; junction bases not matched to a gene: 6. The DNA for the CDR3 is TGTGCCAGCTCACCGGCTAGCGGGAGTTGGGAGCAGTACTTC. Residues: CASSPASGSWEQYF.

This rearrangement joins TRBV3-1 (or the pseudogene TRBV3-2) to TRBJ1-2; D is ambiguous. The germline V gene has CDR1 LGHDT and CDR2 YNNKEL (reference sequence). The CDR3 has 13 residues. The V end lost 0 bases, the J end lost 11 bases, and 13 bases lay between the germline ends. The CDR3 is CASSQDLRGRYTF. As DNA, the CDR3 is TGTGCCAGCAGCCAAGATCTACGAGGGCGATACACCTTC.

In its sample, this clone was seen a few times. The gene calls are TRBV5-1 and TRBJ2-7, with TRBD1 as a possible D gene (5 bases). Germline V CDR1 and CDR2: SGHRS, YFSETQ. The CDR3 loop spans 13 amino acids. Trimming removed 4 bases from V and 3 bases from J, with 11 bases in between. The CDR3 DNA follows: TGCGCCAGCAGCCTACAGGTTAACTACGAGCAGTACTTC. As protein: CASSLQVNYEQYF.

The chain combines TRBV5-1 with TRBJ2-3; 11 bases fit TRBD1. This CDR3 contains 17 residues. J lost 0 bases, V lost 4 bases, and 7 bases had no gene match. Germline V lookup: CDR1 SGHRS, CDR2 YFSETQ. The CDR3 protein is CASSDGTGGSSTDTQYF. The CDR3, as DNA: TGCGCCAGCAGCGATGGGACAGGGGGATCTAGCACAGATACGCAGTATTTT.

The gene calls are TRBV5-6 and TRBJ2-1; unclear D gene. Germline V gene sequence: CDR1 SGHDT, CDR2 YYEEEE. CDR3 length: 13 amino acids. The ends were cut back, 4 bases at V and 7 bases at J, with 12 bases in the middle. This CDR3 reads CASSNLFVNEQFF. Here the CDR3 DNA reads TGTGCCAGCAGCAATCTATTTGTGAATGAGCAGTTCTTC. The full variable domain, its missing parts supplied by reference TRBV5-6 and TRBJ2-1, is DAGVTQSPTHLIKTRGQQVTLRCSPKSGHDTVSWYQQALGQGPQFIFQYYEEEERQRGNFPDRFSGHQFPNYSSELNVNALLLGDSALYLCASSNLFVNEQFFGPGTRLTVL.

This sequence joins TRBV11-2 and TRBJ1-1; D is possibly TRBD1 (5 bases). Germline assignment: CDR1 SGHAT and CDR2 FQNNGV. The V and J ends lost 7 bases and 4 bases respectively, with 13 bases between them. The CDR3 runs 13 residues. CDR3 bases: TGTGCCAGCATCTGGACCGGGGGCACTGAAGCTTTCTTT. This codes for CASIWTGGTEAFF.

Concerning this clone itself: The junction and the germline gene differ at one end; a read error may be behind it. This sequence joins TRBV23-1 and TRBJ1-2, with TRBD1 matching over 7 bases. TRBV23-1 is labeled an ORF, and its function is uncertain. CDR3 size: 19 residues. CDR3 residues: CASSQTRAVQGPFSRWEGF. The CDR3 DNA reads as TGCGCCAGCAGTCAAACCCGCGCCGTACAGGGGCCGTTTAGCCGATGGGAAGGCTTC.

This chain uses TRBV6-4 with TRBJ2-3; 9 bases agree with TRBD2. Looked up from germline, CDR1 is MRHNA and CDR2 is SNTAGT. The CDR3 runs to 15 residues. V was pared by 0 bases and J by 6 bases, with 4 bases of the junction left unmatched. The CDR3 loop reads CASSDSGLASDTQYF. The CDR3 DNA follows: TGTGCCAGCAGTGACTCGGGACTAGCTTCGGATACGCAGTATTTT.

This clone was found a few times. The CDR3 loop reads CASSQEGTGRYGYTF. For the CDR3, the DNA is TGTGCCAGCAGCCAAGAAGGGACAGGCCGCTATGGCTACACCTTC. The chain is built from TRBV4-2 and TRBJ1-2, with 8 nucleotides matching TRBD1. Germline CDR1 is LGHNA and CDR2 is YNFKEQ. CDR3 size: 15 residues. The J segment lost 4 bases and the V segment lost 0 bases, leaving 4 bases of the junction unmatched.

A single count supports this clone. V usage is TRBV5-4 and J usage is TRBJ2-5, with 9 bases matching TRBD2. Trimming at V came to 0 bases and at J to 7 bases, leaving 7 bases not matched to a gene. CDR1 and CDR2 from the germline V gene are SGHNT and YYREEE (reference sequence). This CDR3 has 15 residues. This CDR3 reads CASSLAFGREGTQYF. In DNA, the CDR3 is TGTGCCAGCAGCTTGGCCTTCGGGCGGGAGGGGACCCAGTACTTC. Together with reference TRBV5-4 and TRBJ2-5, the CDR3 gives the full variable domain: ETGVTQSPTHLIKTRGQQVTLRCSSQSGHNTVSWYQQALGQGPQFIFQYYREEENGRGNFPPRFSGLQFPNYSSELNVNALELDDSALYLCASSLAFGREGTQYFGPGTRLLVL.

The chain uses TRBV30 and TRBJ1-2; 7 bases match TRBD1. V lost 2 bases and J lost 6; bases outside the gene matches: 3. Germline V gene lookup returns CDR1 GTSNPN and CDR2 SVGIG (reference sequence). This CDR3 region has 12 residues. The DNA for the CDR3 is TGTGCCTGGAGTCCTGGGACAGATGGCTACACCTTC. Translated, it gives CAWSPGTDGYTF. The full variable domain, completed using reference TRBV30 and TRBJ1-2, is SQTIHQWPATLVQPVGSPLSLECTVEGTSNPNLYWYRQAAGRGLQLLFYSVGIGQISSEVPQNLSASRPQDRQFILSSKKLLLSDSGFYLCAWSPGTDGYTFGSGTRLTVV.

This sequence joins TRBV10-3 and TRBJ2-3; the D gene is possibly TRBD2 (5 bases). Between the trimmed V and J ends, which lost 10 bases and 1 base, there was a span of 15 bases. The CDR3 spans 14 residues. Germline V gene data show CDR1 as ENHRY and CDR2 as SYGVKD. This CDR3 is CATGLRAGTDTQYF. In nucleotides, the CDR3 is TGTGCCACCGGGTTGCGAGCGGGCACAGATACGCAGTATTTT.

V usage is TRBV2 and J usage is TRBJ1-4; 9 bases map to TRBD1. This CDR3 is built from 15 residues. The germline V gene has CDR1 SNHLY and CDR2 FYNNEI. Losses at the gene ends were 6 bases for V and 7 bases for J; bases not matched to a gene: 9. The CDR3 DNA reads TGTGCCAGCAGCGACCGGACAGGGGCCCGTGAAAAACTGTTTTTT. Encoded protein: CASSDRTGAREKLFF.